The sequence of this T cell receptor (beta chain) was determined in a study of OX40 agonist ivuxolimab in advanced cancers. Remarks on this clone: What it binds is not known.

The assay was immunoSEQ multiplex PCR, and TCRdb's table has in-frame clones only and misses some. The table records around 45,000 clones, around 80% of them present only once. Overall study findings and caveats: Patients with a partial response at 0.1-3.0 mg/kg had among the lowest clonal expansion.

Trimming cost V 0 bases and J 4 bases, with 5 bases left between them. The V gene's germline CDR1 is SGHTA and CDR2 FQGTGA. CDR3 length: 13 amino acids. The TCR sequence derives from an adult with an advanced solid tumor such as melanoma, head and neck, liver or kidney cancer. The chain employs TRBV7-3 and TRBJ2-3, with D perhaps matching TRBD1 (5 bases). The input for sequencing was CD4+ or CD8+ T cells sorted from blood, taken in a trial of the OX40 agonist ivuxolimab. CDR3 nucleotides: TGTGCCAGCAGCTTAACGGGGCCAGATACGCAGTATTTT. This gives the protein CASSLTGPDTQYF.